Only a few counts were recorded for the clone carrying this TCR beta chain. Here immunoSEQ multiplex PCR was the method, and the copy in TCRdb shows in-frame clones only, minus some. Of around 5,600 clones listed, 8% to 10% are singletons. This CDR3 has 17 amino acids. Trimming removed 0 bases at V and 0 bases at J, with 12 bases between. Germline values: CDR1 MGHRA, CDR2 YSYEKL. This entry is derived from a study of tumour-infiltrating T cells in Burkitt lymphoma. This TCR was sampled from a human donor with diffuse large B-cell lymphoma. The V gene is TRBV4-1, the J gene TRBJ1-5; no clear D gene. The sequencing input was tumor tissue. CDR3 sequence reads: CASSQEAGSYSNQPQHF. CDR3 sequence (DNA): TGCGCCAGCAGCCAAGAAGCGGGGTCGTATAGCAATCAGCCCCAGCATTTT.